One sample yielded the 28 T cell receptor beta chains listed below, sequenced in a study of blood T cell repertoires in COVID-19. Profiled with immunoSEQ multiplex PCR; TCRdb holds only in-frame clones, not every one. The sample includes 70,000 or so clones, 86% seen only once; the top ten take roughly 13%. Material: peripheral blood. Source of these receptors: a woman aged 60-75 years with acute or convalescent COVID-19.

CDR3 region: CASSASESLLSNEKLFF. The CDR3 DNA reads TGTGCCAGCAGTGCTAGTGAATCCCTGCTCAGTAATGAAAAACTGTTTTTT. The rearrangement links TRBV2 to TRBJ1-4; D uncertain. Germline CDR1 reads SNHLY; CDR2 reads FYNNEI. The CDR3 runs 17 residues. The ends were cut back, 4 bases at V and 4 bases at J, with 19 bases in the middle.

This sequence joins TRBV3-1 (or the pseudogene TRBV3-2) and TRBJ2-3; D is uncertain. CDR3 length: 15 amino acids. V was clipped by 0 bases and J by 3 bases, with 10 bases between them. CDR1 and CDR2 from the germline V gene are LGHDT and YNNKEL (reference sequence). CDR3 loop: CASSQDPPRTDTQYF. In nucleotides, the CDR3 is TGTGCCAGCAGCCAAGATCCTCCTCGGACAGATACGCAGTATTTT.

This clone was seen only once. The J gene is TRBJ2-5, the V gene TRBV19, with a possible D match to TRBD2 (5 bases). This CDR3 spans 13 amino acids. Germline V gives CDR1 LNHDA, CDR2 SQIVND (reference sequence). Between the trimmed V and J ends, which lost 10 bases and 4 bases, there was a span of 16 bases. The CDR3 region is CATAEMAGETQYF. Written as DNA, the CDR3 is TGTGCCACCGCCGAGATGGCGGGAGAGACCCAGTACTTC.

The V and J genes are TRBV6-1 and TRBJ2-7; D might be TRBD2 (6 bases). The germline V gene has CDR1 MNHNS and CDR2 SASEGT. The V end lost 1 base, the J end lost 3 bases, and 10 bases lay between the germline ends. CDR3 length: 14 amino acids. The CDR3 DNA sequence: TGTGCCAGCAGTGAAGGGGGAGGAGTCTACGAGCAGTACTTC. Translation: CASSEGGGVYEQYF.

This sequence joins TRBV10-3 and TRBJ2-3; perhaps TRBD1 as D (7 bases). The CDR3 is 15 amino acids. Trimming took 6 bases from V and 4 from J, leaving 17 bases between them. Germline V gene lookup returns CDR1 ENHRY and CDR2 SYGVKD. CDR3 sequence (DNA): TGTGCCATCAGCTTGGGAACAGGGGACTCAGATACGCAGTATTTT. This encodes CAISLGTGDSDTQYF.

In DNA, the CDR3 is TGTGCCAGCAGCCCCGGGACAGGGGAAACAGATACGCAGTATTTT. This sequence encodes CASSPGTGETDTQYF. The gene calls are TRBV3-1 (or the pseudogene TRBV3-2) and TRBJ2-3; 10 bases map to TRBD1. CDR3 size: 15 residues. V was clipped by 4 bases and J by 3 bases; unmatched bases: 4. Germline-derived CDR1 and CDR2 are LGHDT and YNNKEL (reference sequence).

The chain couples TRBV2 to TRBJ2-7, with 8 bases aligning to TRBD1. The germline gives CDR1 SNHLY, CDR2 FYNNEI. The CDR3 covers 14 residues. With V trimmed by 6 bases and J by 2 bases, 6 bases remained unmatched. DNA for the CDR3: TGTGCCAGCAGGACAGGGGTGGGTGCCTACGAGCAGTACTTC. It specifies CASRTGVGAYEQYF.

This chain joins TRBV3-1 (or the pseudogene TRBV3-2) and TRBJ2-1, with 10 bases fitting TRBD2. From germline, CDR1 is LGHDT and CDR2 YNNKEL (reference sequence). J lost 6 bases, V lost 0 bases, and 5 bases had no gene match. CDR3 size: 16 residues. DNA for the CDR3: TGTGCCAGCAGCCAAGACCTAGCGGGGGCTTCCAATGAGCAGTTCTTC. Its protein product is CASSQDLAGASNEQFF.

The chain has TRBV6-5 and TRBJ1-6; D might be TRBD1 (5 bases). The CDR3 has 14 residues. CDR1 MNHEY and CDR2 SVGAGI come from the germline V gene. Between the trimmed V and J ends, which lost 7 bases and 6 bases, there was a span of 13 bases. Written as DNA, the CDR3 is TGTGCCAGCAAATTTGGGGGGGGTAATTCACCCCTCCACTTT. This translates into CASKFGGGNSPLHF.

V usage is TRBV2 and J usage is TRBJ1-5; weak D call: TRBD1 (6 bases). Germline V CDR1 and CDR2: SNHLY, FYNNEI. V was clipped by 4 bases and J by 3 bases, with 10 bases between them. CDR3 length equals 14 residues. The DNA of the CDR3 is TGTGCCAGCAGTGCGGACAGAACCAATCAGCCCCAGCATTTT. Protein product: CASSADRTNQPQHF.

CDR3 coding DNA: TGCGCCAGTCAGCCAAATTTAGCGCAGGCCTACGAGCAGTACTTC. This sequence encodes CASQPNLAQAYEQYF. The chain has TRBV4-1 and TRBJ2-7, with TRBD2 as a possible D gene (5 bases). There are 15 residues in the CDR3. Trimming cost V 9 bases and J 2 bases, with 20 bases left between them. Germline loops: CDR1 MGHRA, CDR2 YSYEKL.

V usage is TRBV19 and J usage is TRBJ1-6, with 8 bases lining up with TRBD1. With 6 bases clipped from V and 10 bases from J, the junction kept 8 bases outside the gene matches. The germline gives CDR1 LNHDA, CDR2 SQIVND (reference sequence). This CDR3 spans 14 amino acids. CDR3 loop: CASSPSDRESPLHF. The CDR3 DNA follows: TGTGCCAGTAGCCCGTCGGACAGGGAATCACCCCTCCACTTT.

This rearrangement joins TRBV5-1 to TRBJ1-6; possibly TRBD1 for D (6 bases). The CDR3 consists of 15 residues. V shed 5 bases and J shed 1 base, with 10 bases lying between them. CDR1 is SGHRS and CDR2 is YFSETQ in the germline V gene. The DNA for the CDR3 is TGCGCCAGCAGTCGGGACATGTCCTATAATTCACCCCTCCACTTT. This translates into CASSRDMSYNSPLHF. The full variable domain, its missing parts supplied by reference TRBV5-1 and TRBJ1-6, is KAGVTQTPRYLIKTRGQQVTLSCSPISGHRSVSWYQQTPGQGLQFLFEYFSETQRNKGNFPGRFSGRQFSNSRSEMNVSTLELGDSALYLCASSRDMSYNSPLHFGNGTRLTVT.

This clone turned up a few times. The chain links TRBV6-5 to TRBJ1-2, with 8 nucleotides matching TRBD1. V lost 6 bases and J lost 7; bases outside the gene matches: 13. This CDR3 spans 15 amino acids. Per germline, CDR1 MNHEY and CDR2 SVGAGI. The chain's CDR3 is CASRPWSGQDPGYTF. In DNA form, the CDR3 reads TGTGCCAGCAGGCCTTGGTCGGGACAGGACCCTGGCTACACCTTC.

The V gene is TRBV19, the J gene TRBJ2-1, with a tentative D call TRBD1 (5 bases). The length of the CDR3 is 14 residues. Trimming pared 5 bases from V and 3 bases from J, leaving 11 bases between. The V gene's germline CDR1 is LNHDA and CDR2 SQIVND (reference sequence). CDR3: CASSPRVSYNEQFF. The CDR3 DNA reads TGTGCCAGTAGTCCCAGGGTAAGCTACAATGAGCAGTTCTTC. Filled out from reference TRBV19 and TRBJ2-1, the complete variable domain reads DGGITQSPKYLFRKEGQNVTLSCEQNLNHDAMYWYRQDPGQGLRLIYYSQIVNDFQKGDIAEGYSVSREKKESFPLTVTSAQKNPTAFYLCASSPRVSYNEQFFGPGTRLTVL.

The rearrangement joins TRBV18 to TRBJ2-3; 8 bases are shared with TRBD1. Germline loops: CDR1 KGHSH, CDR2 LQKENI. This CDR3 is 13 amino acids long. Unmatched junction bases numbered 3, after V lost 5 bases and J lost 5 bases. The CDR3 DNA follows: TGTGCCAGCTCATCCAGGGGGCTAGATACGCAGTATTTT. It yields the protein CASSSRGLDTQYF.

The chain links TRBV5-6 to TRBJ2-4; perhaps TRBD1 as D (6 bases). CDR3 length equals 15 residues. Trimming removed 4 bases at V and 5 bases at J, with 16 bases between. CDR1 is SGHDT and CDR2 is YYEEEE in the germline V gene. The CDR3 DNA is TGTGCCAGCAGCGAACTCACAGGGTACGAAAACATTCAGTACTTC. Residues: CASSELTGYENIQYF.

The gene calls are TRBV30 and TRBJ2-3, with D perhaps TRBD2 (6 bases). The length of the CDR3 is 13 residues. CDR1 and CDR2 (germline): GTSNPN, SVGIG (reference sequence). V was trimmed by 1 base and J by 3 bases, leaving 8 bases between them. The CDR3 reads CAWSGDSTDTQYF. The CDR3 coding sequence is TGTGCCTGGAGTGGGGACTCTACAGATACGCAGTATTTT.

The gene calls are TRBV14 and TRBJ2-3, with D maybe TRBD2 (6 bases). In germline, CDR1 is SGHDN, CDR2 FVKESK. V lost 4 bases to trimming and J lost 0 bases, with 14 bases between them. There are 16 residues in the CDR3. Here the CDR3 reads CASSRGQGRSTDTQYF. CDR3 nucleotides: TGTGCCAGCAGCCGGGGCCAAGGGAGGAGCACAGATACGCAGTATTTT. The full variable domain, rest sourced from reference TRBV14 and TRBJ2-3, is EAGVTQFPSHSVIEKGQTVTLRCDPISGHDNLYWYRRVMGKEIKFLLHFVKESKQDESGMPNNRFLAERTGGTYSTLKVQPAELEDSGVYFCASSRGQGRSTDTQYFGPGTRLTVL.

The J gene is TRBJ1-3, the V gene TRBV30; D is perhaps TRBD1 (5 bases). Trimming cost V 0 bases and J 0 bases, with 12 bases left between them. The germline gives CDR1 GTSNPN, CDR2 SVGIG (reference sequence). The CDR3 is 16 amino acids. The CDR3 is CAWSVRGLRSGNTIYF. CDR3 DNA: TGTGCCTGGAGTGTAAGGGGACTGCGCTCTGGAAACACCATATATTTT.

The chain joins TRBV30 to TRBJ1-2; 8 bases fit TRBD1. Germline V gene lookup returns CDR1 GTSNPN and CDR2 SVGIG (reference sequence). The CDR3 sequence is 12 residues long. Trimming took 4 bases from V and 7 from J; bases not matched to a gene: 5. The CDR3 bases are TGTGCCTGGACTCAGGGGGCTCTTGGCTACACCTTC. Amino acid sequence: CAWTQGALGYTF.

The chain has TRBV6-1 and TRBJ2-1; 16 bases are a match to TRBD2. CDR3 length: 18 residues. The germline CDR1 and CDR2 sequences are MNHNS and SASEGT. Trimming at V came to 3 bases and at J to 3 bases, leaving 5 bases not matched to a gene. CDR3 protein: CASSEPGLAGGNYNEQFF. Written as DNA, the CDR3 is TGTGCCAGCAGTGAGCCGGGACTAGCGGGGGGGAACTACAATGAGCAGTTCTTC.

The V and J genes are TRBV12-3 or TRBV12-4 and TRBJ2-5; D perhaps matches TRBD2 (6 bases). This CDR3 has 13 amino acids. Trimming took off 6 bases at V and 4 bases at J, with 12 bases between the two ends. As DNA, the CDR3 is TGTGCCAGCAGCCCCGGGGGACCAGAGACCCAGTACTTC. Translating it yields CASSPGGPETQYF.

The chain uses TRBV20-1 and TRBJ1-6; possible D gene TRBD1, 5 bases. Germline loops: CDR1 DFQATT, CDR2 SNEGSKA (reference sequence). The CDR3 has 15 amino acids. Trimming removed 3 bases from V and 2 bases from J, with 11 bases in between. The CDR3 protein is CSASPQGPYNSPLHF. CDR3 bases: TGCAGTGCTAGTCCTCAGGGCCCCTATAATTCACCCCTCCACTTT.

The chain employs TRBV11-3 and TRBJ2-1; tentatively, D is TRBD2 (8 bases). The length of the CDR3 is 16 residues. V dropped 5 bases and J dropped 8 bases, with 22 bases sitting between them. CDR1 is SGHNT, CDR2 YENEEA, per germline. CDR3 coding DNA: TGTGCCAGCAGCCTAGGGGGCTCGGGGGGGCAGGATGAGCAGTTCTTC. This codes for CASSLGGSGGQDEQFF.

The V call is TRBV19, the J call TRBJ1-6; D remains ambiguous. CDR1 LNHDA and CDR2 SQIVND come from the germline V gene (reference sequence). The CDR3 sequence is 13 residues long. Trimming removed 4 bases at V and 7 bases at J, with 8 bases between. This CDR3 reads CASSRAPNSPLHF. In DNA, the CDR3 is TGTGCCAGTAGTAGGGCCCCGAATTCACCCCTCCACTTT.

The count of this clone is one. The chain is built from TRBV15 and TRBJ2-1; TRBD1 is a possible D gene (6 bases). CDR1 and CDR2 (germline): LNHNV, YYDKDF (reference sequence). This CDR3 has 15 amino acids. V gave up 0 bases and J gave up 9 bases, with 15 bases separating them. The CDR3 nucleotides are TGTGCCACCAGCAGAGATCTCTTGGGGACAAGTGAGCAGTTCTTC. Amino acid sequence: CATSRDLLGTSEQFF.

Remarks on this clone: The identical CDR3 is also encoded by other nucleotide sequences in the sample. The chain is built from TRBV9 and TRBJ2-2, with D unresolved. This CDR3 is built from 14 residues. The germline gives CDR1 SGDLS, CDR2 YYNGEE. V lost 3 bases, J lost 2 bases, and 8 bases lay in between. This CDR3 is CASSAVTNTGELFF. CDR3 DNA sequence: TGTGCCAGCAGCGCGGTGACAAACACCGGGGAGCTGTTTTTT.